Listed here are 18 T cell receptor beta chains from one sample, sequenced in a study of shared clonotypes between healthy human individuals. Data came from immunoSEQ multiplex PCR; TCRdb stores just in-frame clones and leaves some out. The data show about 490,000 clones, with over 70% seen just once and more than 9.5% held by the top ten. The sequenced sample was PBMCs. These receptors were obtained from a woman aged 40 to 50 in good health. Some clones in this sample may be carry-over from other donors' samples.

The rearrangement uses TRBV11-2 and TRBJ1-5, with D hard to call. The CDR3 totals 14 residues. The germline CDR1 and CDR2 sequences are SGHAT and FQNNGV. V lost 0 bases, J lost 7 bases, and 10 bases lay in between. The DNA of the CDR3 is TGTGCCAGCAGCTTAGATGACGAGGGCCAGCCCCAGCATTTT. Its translation: CASSLDDEGQPQHF.

The rearrangement links TRBV11-3 to TRBJ2-5; the match to TRBD1 covers 9 bases. The length of the CDR3 is 16 residues. Trimming removed 3 bases from V and 1 base from J; junction bases left unmatched: 6. Per the germline V gene, CDR1 is SGHNT and CDR2 is YENEEA. In DNA, the CDR3 is TGTGCCAGCAGCTTGTCCGGGACAGGGTTCCAAGAGACCCAGTACTTC. It is translated as CASSLSGTGFQETQYF.

Concerning this clone itself: A much larger clone lies one base from this, so it may be a read error. The same CDR3 arises from other DNA sequences in this sample as well. The gene calls are TRBV28 and TRBJ2-7; TRBD1 aligns across 9 bases. Trimming cost V 6 bases and J 3 bases; bases outside gene matches: 3. The CDR3 is 13 residues long. Germline CDR1 and CDR2: MDHEN and SYDVKM. The CDR3, as DNA: TGTGCCAGCAGCCCGGGACAGGGCTACGAGCAGTACTTC. Its protein product is CASSPGQGYEQYF.

The V and J genes are TRBV18 and TRBJ2-2; 10 nucleotides agree with TRBD1. The CDR3 covers 16 residues. Losses at the gene ends were 1 base for V and 5 bases for J; bases not matched to a gene: 4. Germline V lookup: CDR1 KGHSH, CDR2 LQKENI. The CDR3 sequence: CASSPLTGGLTGELFF. CDR3 in DNA: TGTGCCAGCTCACCACTGACAGGGGGCTTGACCGGGGAGCTGTTTTTT.

The V call is TRBV5-1, the J call TRBJ2-5, with a possible D match to TRBD2 (5 bases). Germline lookup yields CDR1 SGHRS and CDR2 YFSETQ. CDR3 length: 14 residues. Trimming took off 0 bases at V and 1 base at J, with 7 bases between the two ends. CDR3 protein: CASSLEDSQETQYF. DNA for the CDR3: TGCGCCAGCAGCTTGGAGGACTCCCAAGAGACCCAGTACTTC. Together with reference TRBV5-1 and TRBJ2-5, the CDR3 gives the full variable domain: KAGVTQTPRYLIKTRGQQVTLSCSPISGHRSVSWYQQTPGQGLQFLFEYFSETQRNKGNFPGRFSGRQFSNSRSEMNVSTLELGDSALYLCASSLEDSQETQYFGPGTRLLVL.

This clone was seen once. This likely stems from a read error, as it lies one base from a far larger clone. At the DNA level, this CDR3 is encoded by other sequences in the same sample as well. The chain employs TRBV10-3 and TRBJ2-6; 12 bases fit TRBD2. The CDR3 runs 20 residues. Germline-derived CDR1 and CDR2 are ENHRY and SYGVKD. V lost 4 bases to trimming and J lost 5 bases; unmatched junction nucleotides: 15. CDR3 nucleotide sequence: TGTGCCATCAGTGGCCCTACTAGCGGGAGGTCCGAGGGGCGGGCCAACGTCCTGACTTTC. Residues: CAISGPTSGRSEGRANVLTF.

The chain has TRBV18 and TRBJ1-1, with 7 bases identical to TRBD1. Germline CDR1 is KGHSH and CDR2 is LQKENI. Germline trimming cut 3 bases from V and 0 bases from J; bases unmatched to any gene: 4. The CDR3 loop spans 15 amino acids. CDR3 amino acids: CASSPRQGVNTEAFF. In DNA, the CDR3 is TGTGCCAGCTCACCTCGGCAGGGGGTGAACACTGAAGCTTTCTTT.

The chain couples TRBV11-2 to TRBJ1-2, with 9 positions matching TRBD1. The ends lost 5 bases at V and 2 bases at J; junction bases unmatched: 9. The CDR3 spans 16 residues. Germline CDR1 is SGHAT and CDR2 is FQNNGV. The CDR3, as DNA: TGTGCCAGCAGCCGAGAACAGGGGGCCCAAAACTATGGCTACACCTTC. Protein product: CASSREQGAQNYGYTF.

Written as DNA, the CDR3 is TGCGCCAGCAGTCAATCCGGACTAGCGGGAGTCGAGCAGTACTTC. It specifies CASSQSGLAGVEQYF. The chain combines TRBV23-1 with TRBJ2-7; 13 nucleotides agree with TRBD2. TRBV23-1 is assigned to the ORF class and has an uncertain function. V lost 0 bases, J lost 6 bases, and 2 bases stayed unmatched. CDR3 length: 15 amino acids.

The V gene is TRBV20-1, the J gene TRBJ2-2; D is undetermined. The germline V gene encodes CDR1 DFQATT and CDR2 SNEGSKA (reference sequence). This CDR3 is built from 11 residues. V was shortened by 6 bases and J by 5 bases, with 7 bases between the two germline ends. The CDR3 is CSARQTGELFF. For the CDR3, the DNA is TGCAGTGCACGACAAACCGGGGAGCTGTTTTTT.

Note on this clone: This likely came from a read error, as a far larger clone is one base away. This sequence joins TRBV28 and TRBJ2-2, with D perhaps matching TRBD1 or TRBD2 (6 bases each). The CDR3 has 14 residues. Germline V gene data show CDR1 as MDHEN and CDR2 as SYDVKM. The CDR3 nucleotides read TGTGCCAGCACCCTTGGGGGGCTCACCAGGGAGCTGTTTTTT. This encodes CASTLGGLTRELFF.

This chain uses TRBV30 with TRBJ2-5; possibly TRBD2 for D (5 bases). This CDR3 has 11 residues. V dropped 4 bases and J dropped 5 bases, with 8 bases sitting between them. In germline, CDR1 is GTSNPN, CDR2 SVGIG (reference sequence). The CDR3 is CAWTGKETQYF. CDR3 nucleotide sequence: TGTGCCTGGACGGGGAAGGAGACCCAGTACTTC.

This chain joins TRBV5-6 and TRBJ2-5; 9 nucleotides match TRBD1. CDR1 is SGHDT, CDR2 YYEEEE, per germline. The CDR3 extends over 14 amino acids. J gave up 4 bases and V 4 bases, and 5 bases lay outside the gene matches. CDR3 amino acids: CASSEGQGGETQYF. The CDR3 DNA reads TGTGCCAGCAGCGAGGGACAGGGAGGAGAGACCCAGTACTTC.

The V gene is TRBV30, the J gene TRBJ2-7; D uncertain. Looked up from germline, CDR1 is GTSNPN and CDR2 is SVGIG (reference sequence). Trimming left V 2 bases short and J 2 bases short, with 16 bases between. This CDR3 comprises 15 residues. The CDR3 loop is CAWSPRPSKAYEQYF. The CDR3 DNA reads as TGTGCCTGGAGTCCCCGGCCATCTAAGGCCTACGAGCAGTACTTC.

Points on this clone: A far larger clone is one base from this, pointing to a likely read error. Other DNA sequences within the sample encode an identical CDR3. The rearrangement joins TRBV7-9 to TRBJ2-3, with D hard to call. Per germline, CDR1 SEHNR and CDR2 FQNEAQ (reference sequence). The CDR3 extends over 14 amino acids. V was clipped by 6 bases and J by 1 base, with 11 bases between them. The CDR3 loop is CASRLSTGTDTQYF. In nucleotides, the CDR3 is TGTGCCAGCAGGCTATCCACGGGCACAGATACGCAGTATTTT. Using reference TRBV7-9 and TRBJ2-3 for the parts outside the CDR3, the full variable domain is DTGVSQNPRHKITKRGQNVTFRCDPISEHNRLYWYRQTLGQGPEFLTYFQNEAQLEKSRLLSDRFSAERPKGSFSTLEIQRTEQGDSAMYLCASRLSTGTDTQYFGPGTRLTVL.

The chain employs TRBV28 and TRBJ2-2; tentative D call: TRBD2 (6 bases). V lost 6 bases and J lost 10, with 12 bases in between. The CDR3 consists of 12 residues. CDR1 is MDHEN, CDR2 SYDVKM, per germline. The CDR3 region is CASREGSLELFF. The CDR3 nucleotides are TGTGCCAGCAGGGAGGGGTCCTTGGAGCTGTTTTTT.

The chain recombines TRBV29-1 with TRBJ1-1, with TRBD1 as a possible D gene (6 bases). From germline, CDR1 is SQVTM and CDR2 ANQGSEA. Trimming left V 2 bases short and J 8 bases short, with 18 bases between. This CDR3 is built from 14 residues. CDR3: CSVEHTQGTGEAFF. Here the CDR3 DNA reads TGCAGCGTTGAACACACACAGGGCACTGGAGAAGCTTTCTTT.

This clone appeared once. This likely stems from a read error, as it lies one base from a far larger clone. The J gene is TRBJ2-3, the V gene TRBV28; tentative D call: TRBD1 (6 bases). The length of the CDR3 is 15 residues. Germline CDR1 MDHEN, CDR2 SYDVKM. V was pared by 8 bases and J by 1 base, with 16 bases between. The CDR3 coding sequence is TGTGCCAGCGGCACCCCGGGACACCGCACAGATACGCAGTATTTT. This sequence encodes CASGTPGHRTDTQYF. Using reference TRBV28 and TRBJ2-3 for the parts outside the CDR3, the full variable domain is DVKVTQSSRYLVKRTGEKVFLECVQDMDHENMFWYRQDPGLGLRLIYFSYDVKMKEKGDIPEGYSVSREKKERFSLILESASTNQTSMYLCASGTPGHRTDTQYFGPGTRLTVL.